The text below deals with one T cell receptor beta chain. Its antigen is unidentified. Sequenced by immunoSEQ multiplex PCR; TCRdb stores in-frame clones only, minus some. The sample lists roughly 60,000 clones; just under 85% were seen once. This entry comes from a study of OX40 agonist ivuxolimab in advanced cancers. Study-level background: Dosing consisted of intravenous ivuxolimab at 0.01 to 10 mg/kg every 2 weeks.

J lost 15 bases, V lost 2 bases, and 15 bases had no gene match. This CDR3 has 15 residues. Germline V gene sequence: CDR1 SGHDT, CDR2 YYEEEE. Study results and caveats: Expanded clones tended on average to be more numerous among CD8+ T cells than CD4+. There was clonal expansion of CD4+ and CD8+ blood T cells by week 6 at 0.1 to 3.0 mg/kg.

Source: CD4+ or CD8+ T cells sorted from blood, taken in a trial of the OX40 agonist ivuxolimab. The TCR sequence derives from an adult with an advanced solid tumor such as melanoma, head and neck, liver or kidney cancer. The gene calls are TRBV5-6 and TRBJ1-4, with TRBD1 identical over 8 bases. The CDR3 loop reads CASSLAIGQGQSVFF. The CDR3 nucleotides are TGTGCCAGCAGCTTAGCGATAGGACAGGGACAATCGGTGTTTTTT.